The present T cell receptor (beta chain) was sequenced within a study of early T cells in non-severe SARS-CoV-2 infection. In TCRdb, the 5' RACE reads were re-called with MiXCR into one record per CDR3 protein. Counted here are some 57,000 distinct CDR3 sequences, 8% to 9% occurring once; the ten biggest clones make up around 4%. The CDR3 is 17 amino acids. Trimming took off 3 bases at V and 0 bases at J, with 19 bases between the two ends. Germline V gene sequence: CDR1 SGDLS, CDR2 YYNGEE. This chain links TRBV9 with TRBJ2-7; TRBD2 is a possible D gene (6 bases). This clonotype originated in an adult who was a healthcare worker with PCR-confirmed SARS-CoV-2 infection or an uninfected control (not recorded which). The material sequenced was whole blood. CDR3 amino acids: CASSASASRDFSYEQYF. As DNA, the CDR3 is TGTGCCAGCAGCGCATCGGCTAGTCGGGACTTCTCCTACGAGCAGTACTTC.